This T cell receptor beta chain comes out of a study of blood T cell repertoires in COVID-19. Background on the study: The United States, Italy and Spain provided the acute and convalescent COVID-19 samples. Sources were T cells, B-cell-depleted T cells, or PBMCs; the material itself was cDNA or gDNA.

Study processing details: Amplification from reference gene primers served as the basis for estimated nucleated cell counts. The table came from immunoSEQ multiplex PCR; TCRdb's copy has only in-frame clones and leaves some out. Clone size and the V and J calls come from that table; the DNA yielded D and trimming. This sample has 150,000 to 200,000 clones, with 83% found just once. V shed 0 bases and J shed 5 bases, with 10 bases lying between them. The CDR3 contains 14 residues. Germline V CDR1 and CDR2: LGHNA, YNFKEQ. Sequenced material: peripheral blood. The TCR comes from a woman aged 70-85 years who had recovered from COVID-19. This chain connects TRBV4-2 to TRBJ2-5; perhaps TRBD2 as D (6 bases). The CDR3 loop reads CASSQDNRGETQYF. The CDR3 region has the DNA TGTGCCAGCAGCCAAGATAATCGGGGGGAGACCCAGTACTTC.